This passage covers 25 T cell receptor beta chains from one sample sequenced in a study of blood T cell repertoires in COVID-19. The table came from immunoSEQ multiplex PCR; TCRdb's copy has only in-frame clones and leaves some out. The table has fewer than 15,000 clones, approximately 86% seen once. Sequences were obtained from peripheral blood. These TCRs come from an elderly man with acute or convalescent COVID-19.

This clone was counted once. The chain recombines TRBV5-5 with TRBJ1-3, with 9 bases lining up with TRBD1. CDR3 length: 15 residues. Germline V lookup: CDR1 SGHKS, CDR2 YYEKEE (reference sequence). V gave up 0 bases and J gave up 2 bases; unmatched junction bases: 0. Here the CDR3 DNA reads TGTGCCAGCAGCTTGGACAGGGGGCCTGGAAACACCATATATTTT. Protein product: CASSLDRGPGNTIYF.

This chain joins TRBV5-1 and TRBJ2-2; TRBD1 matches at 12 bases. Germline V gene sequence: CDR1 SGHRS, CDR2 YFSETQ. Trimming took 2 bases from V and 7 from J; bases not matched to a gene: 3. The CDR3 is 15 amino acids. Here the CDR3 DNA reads TGCGCCAGCAGCTTCGGGACAGGGGGCTTCGGGGAGCTGTTTTTT. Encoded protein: CASSFGTGGFGELFF.

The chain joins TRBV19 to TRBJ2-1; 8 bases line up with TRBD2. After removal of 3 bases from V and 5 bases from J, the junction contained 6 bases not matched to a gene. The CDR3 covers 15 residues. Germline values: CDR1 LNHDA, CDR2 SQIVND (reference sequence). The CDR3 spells CASSIPGLGNNEQFF. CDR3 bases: TGTGCCAGTAGTATTCCGGGACTAGGTAACAATGAGCAGTTCTTC.

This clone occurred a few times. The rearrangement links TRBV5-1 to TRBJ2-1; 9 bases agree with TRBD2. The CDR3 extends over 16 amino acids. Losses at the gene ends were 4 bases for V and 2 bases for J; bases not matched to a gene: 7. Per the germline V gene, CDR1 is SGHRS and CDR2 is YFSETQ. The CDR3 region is CASSIFSGSTYNEQFF. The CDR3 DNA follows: TGCGCCAGCAGCATCTTTAGCGGGAGCACCTACAATGAGCAGTTCTTC.

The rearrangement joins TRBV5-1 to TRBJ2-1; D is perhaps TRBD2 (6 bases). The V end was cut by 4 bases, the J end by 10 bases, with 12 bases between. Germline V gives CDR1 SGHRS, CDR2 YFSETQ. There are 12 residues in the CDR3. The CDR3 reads CASSPGDSEQFF. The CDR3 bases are TGCGCCAGCAGCCCTGGGGACTCAGAGCAGTTCTTC.

CDR3 amino acids: CASSEGKTGLLTQLFF. In DNA, the CDR3 is TGTGCCAGCAGTGAGGGAAAGACAGGGCTTCTAACCCAGCTGTTTTTT. This sequence joins TRBV6-1 and TRBJ2-2; 7 nucleotides align to TRBD1. The germline V gene encodes CDR1 MNHNS and CDR2 SASEGT. The CDR3 has 16 amino acids. After removal of 3 bases from V and 12 bases from J, the junction contained 16 bases not matched to a gene.

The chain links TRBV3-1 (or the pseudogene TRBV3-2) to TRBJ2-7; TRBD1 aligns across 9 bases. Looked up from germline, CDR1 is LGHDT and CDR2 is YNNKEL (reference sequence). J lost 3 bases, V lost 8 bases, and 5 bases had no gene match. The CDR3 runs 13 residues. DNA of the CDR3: TGTGCCAGCTCCGCGGACAGGGGCTACGAGCAGTACTTC. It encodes CASSADRGYEQYF.

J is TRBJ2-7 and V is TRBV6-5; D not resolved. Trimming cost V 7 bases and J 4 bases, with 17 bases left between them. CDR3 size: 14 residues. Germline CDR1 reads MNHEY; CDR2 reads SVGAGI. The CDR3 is CASTPWSSGYEQYF. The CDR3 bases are TGTGCCAGCACTCCTTGGTCGTCGGGTTACGAGCAGTACTTC.

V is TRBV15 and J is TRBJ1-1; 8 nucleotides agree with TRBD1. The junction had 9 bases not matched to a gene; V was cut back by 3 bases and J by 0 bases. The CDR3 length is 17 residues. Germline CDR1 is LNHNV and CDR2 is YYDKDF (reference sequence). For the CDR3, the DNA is TGTGCCACCAGCAGGGGGAGGGGGGACAGGATGAACACTGAAGCTTTCTTT. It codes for CATSRGRGDRMNTEAFF.

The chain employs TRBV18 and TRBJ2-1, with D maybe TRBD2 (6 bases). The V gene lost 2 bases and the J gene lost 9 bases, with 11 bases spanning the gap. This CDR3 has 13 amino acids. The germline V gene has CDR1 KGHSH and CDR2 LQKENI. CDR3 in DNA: TGTGCCAGCTCACCATCTCTCGGGGGTGAGCAGTTCTTC. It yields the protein CASSPSLGGEQFF.

This chain's CDR3 is CASSLDRRYGYTF. The CDR3 DNA reads TGTGCCAGCAGCTTGGACAGGCGCTATGGCTACACCTTC. The chain employs TRBV7-2 and TRBJ1-2; TRBD1 matches at 7 bases. Germline V gene sequence: CDR1 SGHTA, CDR2 FQGNSA. V was clipped by 3 bases and J by 4 bases; unmatched bases: 2. This CDR3 has 13 amino acids.

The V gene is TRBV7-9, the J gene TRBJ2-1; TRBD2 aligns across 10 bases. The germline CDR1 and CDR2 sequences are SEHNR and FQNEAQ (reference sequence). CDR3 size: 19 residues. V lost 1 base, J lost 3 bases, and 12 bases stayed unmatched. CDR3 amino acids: CASSLGDLLAGGYYNEQFF. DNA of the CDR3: TGTGCCAGCAGCTTAGGCGACTTGTTAGCGGGAGGTTACTACAATGAGCAGTTCTTC.

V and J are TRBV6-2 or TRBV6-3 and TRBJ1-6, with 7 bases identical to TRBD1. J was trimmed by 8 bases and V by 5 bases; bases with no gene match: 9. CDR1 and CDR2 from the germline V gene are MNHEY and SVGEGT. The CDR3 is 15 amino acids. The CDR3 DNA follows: TGTGCCAGCAGTGGCCGTGGGACAGCAGATTCACCCCTCCACTTT. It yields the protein CASSGRGTADSPLHF.

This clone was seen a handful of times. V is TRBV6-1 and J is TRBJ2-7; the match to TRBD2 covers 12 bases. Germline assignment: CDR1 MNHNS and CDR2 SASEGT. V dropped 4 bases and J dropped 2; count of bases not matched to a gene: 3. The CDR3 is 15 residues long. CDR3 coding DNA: TGTGCCAGCAGTGGACTAGCGGGGGACCCCTACGAGCAGTACTTC. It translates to CASSGLAGDPYEQYF.

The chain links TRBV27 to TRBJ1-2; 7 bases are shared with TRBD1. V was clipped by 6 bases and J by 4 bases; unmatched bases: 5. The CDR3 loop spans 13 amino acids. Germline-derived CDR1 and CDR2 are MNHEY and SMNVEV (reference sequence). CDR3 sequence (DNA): TGTGCCAGCAGCTCAACAGGGGCCTATGGCTACACCTTC. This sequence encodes CASSSTGAYGYTF.

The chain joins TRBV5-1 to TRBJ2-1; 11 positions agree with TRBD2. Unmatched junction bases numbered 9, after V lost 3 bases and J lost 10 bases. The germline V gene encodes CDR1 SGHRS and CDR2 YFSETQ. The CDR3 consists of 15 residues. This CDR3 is CASSSGLAGLIEQFF. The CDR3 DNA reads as TGCGCCAGCAGCTCCGGACTAGCGGGCTTAATCGAGCAGTTCTTC.

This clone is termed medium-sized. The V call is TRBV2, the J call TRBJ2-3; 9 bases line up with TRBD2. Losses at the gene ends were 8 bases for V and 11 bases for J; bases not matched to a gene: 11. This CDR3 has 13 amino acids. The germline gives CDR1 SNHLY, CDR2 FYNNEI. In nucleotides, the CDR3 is TGTGCCAGCTGGGCGGTAGCGGGGGCCGAGCAGTATTTT. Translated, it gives CASWAVAGAEQYF.

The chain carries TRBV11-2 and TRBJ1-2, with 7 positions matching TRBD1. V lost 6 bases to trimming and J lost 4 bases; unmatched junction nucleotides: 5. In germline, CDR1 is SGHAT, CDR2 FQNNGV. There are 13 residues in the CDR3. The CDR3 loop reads CASSRQGSYGYTF. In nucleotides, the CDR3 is TGTGCCAGCAGTCGACAGGGAAGCTATGGCTACACCTTC.

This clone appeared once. In nucleotides, the CDR3 is TGTGCCAGCAGTTTTGGGACAGCTATGAACACTGAAGCTTTCTTT. This sequence encodes CASSFGTAMNTEAFF. This chain connects TRBV28 to TRBJ1-1, with TRBD1 identical over 7 bases. The ends lost 3 bases at V and 0 bases at J; junction bases unmatched: 4. The CDR3 spans 15 residues. The germline gives CDR1 MDHEN, CDR2 SYDVKM.

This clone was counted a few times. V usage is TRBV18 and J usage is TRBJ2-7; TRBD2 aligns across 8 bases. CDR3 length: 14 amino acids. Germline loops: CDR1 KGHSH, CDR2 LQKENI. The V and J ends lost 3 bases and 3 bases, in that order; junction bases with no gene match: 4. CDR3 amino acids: CASSPPGGNYEQYF. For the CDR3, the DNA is TGTGCCAGCTCACCCCCGGGGGGGAACTACGAGCAGTACTTC.

The CDR3 DNA reads as TGTGCCAGCAGCTTAAGCCTAGCGGGGACCGGGGAGCTGTTTTTT. Amino acid sequence: CASSLSLAGTGELFF. J is TRBJ2-2 and V is TRBV11-3; 9 bases fit TRBD2. The trim removed 2 bases at V and 5 bases at J, leaving 3 bases unmatched. Per the germline V gene, CDR1 is SGHNT and CDR2 is YENEEA. This CDR3 contains 15 residues. Full variable domain (missing parts from reference TRBV11-3 and TRBJ2-2): EAGVVQSPRYKIIEKKQPVAFWCNPISGHNTLYWYLQNLGQGPELLIRYENEEAVDDSQLPKDRFSAERLKGVDSTLKIQPAELGDSAVYLCASSLSLAGTGELFFGEGSRLTVL.

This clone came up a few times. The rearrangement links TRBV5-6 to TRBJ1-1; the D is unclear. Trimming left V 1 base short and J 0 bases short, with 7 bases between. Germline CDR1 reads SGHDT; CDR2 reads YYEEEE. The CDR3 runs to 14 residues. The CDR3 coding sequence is TGTGCCAGCAGCTTGAACAGTCTGAACACTGAAGCTTTCTTT. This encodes CASSLNSLNTEAFF. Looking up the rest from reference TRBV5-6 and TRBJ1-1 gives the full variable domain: DAGVTQSPTHLIKTRGQQVTLRCSPKSGHDTVSWYQQALGQGPQFIFQYYEEEERQRGNFPDRFSGHQFPNYSSELNVNALLLGDSALYLCASSLNSLNTEAFFGQGTRLTVV.

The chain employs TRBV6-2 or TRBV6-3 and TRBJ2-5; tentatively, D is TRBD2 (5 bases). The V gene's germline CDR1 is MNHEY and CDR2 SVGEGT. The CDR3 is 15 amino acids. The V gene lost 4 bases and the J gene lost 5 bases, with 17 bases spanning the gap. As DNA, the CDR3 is TGTGCCAGCAGTTTCGTAGTCCTGGGCGGGGAGACCCAGTACTTC. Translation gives CASSFVVLGGETQYF.

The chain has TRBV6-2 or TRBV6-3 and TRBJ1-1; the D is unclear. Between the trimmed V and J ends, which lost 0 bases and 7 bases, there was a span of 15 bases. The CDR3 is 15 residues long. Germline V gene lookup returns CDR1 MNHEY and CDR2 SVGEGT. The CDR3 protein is CASSYSPGLDLEAFF. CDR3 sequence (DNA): TGTGCCAGCAGTTACTCGCCAGGACTCGACCTTGAAGCTTTCTTT.

The DNA of the CDR3 is TGTGCCAGCAGCCCTCAACAGGGGCCAACCTACGAGCAGTACTTC. This codes for CASSPQQGPTYEQYF. The chain joins TRBV11-1 to TRBJ2-7, with 7 bases that match TRBD1. The CDR3 loop spans 15 amino acids. V lost 5 bases to trimming and J lost 2 bases; unmatched junction nucleotides: 9. Germline V gene sequence: CDR1 SGHAT, CDR2 FQDESV (reference sequence). Based on the CDR3 plus reference TRBV11-1 and TRBJ2-7, the full variable domain is EAEVAQSPRYKITEKSQAVAFWCDPISGHATLYWYRQILGQGPELLVQFQDESVVDDSQLPKDRFSAERLKGVDSTLKIQPAELGDSAMYLCASSPQQGPTYEQYFGPGTRLTVT.